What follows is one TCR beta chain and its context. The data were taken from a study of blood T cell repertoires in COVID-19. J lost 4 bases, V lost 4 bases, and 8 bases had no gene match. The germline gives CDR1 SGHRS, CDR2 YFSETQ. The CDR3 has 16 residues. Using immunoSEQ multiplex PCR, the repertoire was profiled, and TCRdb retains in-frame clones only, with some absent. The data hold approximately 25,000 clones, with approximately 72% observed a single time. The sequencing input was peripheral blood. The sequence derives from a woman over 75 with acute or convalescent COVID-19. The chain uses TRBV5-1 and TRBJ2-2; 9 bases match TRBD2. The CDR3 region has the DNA TGCGCCAGCAGCCTTTTAGCGGGAGAGCTCACCGGGGAGCTGTTTTTT. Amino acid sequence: CASSLLAGELTGELFF.